This is a list of T cell receptor beta chains from one sample in a study of T cell changes during pregnancy in multiple sclerosis. Data came from immunoSEQ multiplex PCR; TCRdb stores just in-frame clones and leaves some out. In the table there are 50,000 or so clones, around 90% of which are singletons. The material sequenced was CD4+ T cells from peripheral blood mononuclear cells, taken in the second trimester of pregnancy. The receptors were sampled from a female donor with multiple sclerosis, enrolled in a pregnancy study. Each CDR3 is given with its conserved first and last residue. The order of the fields is D gene, V gene, clone size, J gene, CDR3 DNA, CDR3 protein. The D gene is left open where the match is weak. Where a row states a size, it is once, few, many or the class of an expanded clone; other rows omit it.

TRBD1,TRBV7-9,.,TRBJ2-2,TGTGCCAGCAGCTCGGCGACAGGGGGCCCCGGGGAGCTGTTTTTT,CASSSATGGPGELFF
.,TRBV2,.,TRBJ1-5,TGTGCCAGCAGTGAAACAGGAAAAGATCAGCCCCAGCATTTT,CASSETGKDQPQHF
.,TRBV7-9,once,TRBJ2-2,TGTGCCAGCAGTTTAGCTGGGGGCAACACCGGGGAGCTGTTTTTT,CASSLAGGNTGELFF
TRBD1,TRBV30,.,TRBJ2-7,TGTGCCTGGAGTCGGACAGGTCGGAACGAGCAGTACTTC,CAWSRTGRNEQYF
TRBD2,TRBV5-1,.,TRBJ2-7,TGCGCCAGCAGCCCGGTCACCCCGGGACTAGGCTACGAGCAGTACTTC,CASSPVTPGLGYEQYF
.,TRBV18,.,TRBJ1-1,TGTGCCAGCTCACCACTTTCCGCGGACACTGAAGCTTTCTTT,CASSPLSADTEAFF
.,TRBV12-5,.,TRBJ2-1,TGTGCTAGTGGTTTGCCGGCGGTTTCGGGACACGAGCAGTTCTTC,CASGLPAVSGHEQFF
TRBD2,TRBV5-1,.,TRBJ2-1,TGCGCCAGCAGCCAGGGGACTAGCGGCGGGGCGGGTAATGAGCAGTTCTTC,CASSQGTSGGAGNEQFF
.,TRBV2,.,TRBJ2-5,TGTGCCAGCAGTGAAGCGGGGGGAAGTCAAGAGACCCAGTACTTC,CASSEAGGSQETQYF
.,TRBV6-1,.,TRBJ1-5,TGTGCCAGCAGTTTACAGGAAAATCAGCCCCAGCATTTT,CASSLQENQPQHF
.,TRBV11-2,.,TRBJ2-5,TGTGCCAGCAGCTTAGGCGATGCTAGCCAAGAGACCCAGTACTTC,CASSLGDASQETQYF
.,TRBV5-5,.,TRBJ1-5,TGTGCCAGCAGCTTCGGACTGAGCAATCAGCCCCAGCATTTT,CASSFGLSNQPQHF
.,TRBV5-6,.,TRBJ2-7,TGTGCCAGCAGCTTGGTGTGGAGTCGGGATTCCTACGAGCAGTACTTC,CASSLVWSRDSYEQYF
TRBD1,TRBV5-6,.,TRBJ2-5,TGTGCCAGCAGCTTGGTTGGGACAGGGCGCGAGACCCAGTACTTC,CASSLVGTGRETQYF
TRBD2,TRBV28,.,TRBJ2-5,TGTGCCAGCACCAATGGGGGGGAAGAGACCCAGTACTTC,CASTNGGEETQYF
.,TRBV2,.,TRBJ2-7,TGTGCCAGCAGTGATATAGGGGGTACAGACTACGAGCAGTACTTC,CASSDIGGTDYEQYF
.,TRBV19,.,TRBJ1-5,TGTGCCAGTACCCCTGGGGGCTCTAGCAATCAGCCCCAGCATTTT,CASTPGGSSNQPQHF
.,TRBV11-2,once,TRBJ1-1,TGTGCCAGCAGCTTGGGGCTTGGCACTGAAGCTTTCTTT,CASSLGLGTEAFF
.,TRBV19,.,TRBJ1-2,TGTGCCAGTAGTATGGACGGACTCGACAACTATGGCTACACCTTC,CASSMDGLDNYGYTF
.,TRBV5-8,.,TRBJ2-3,TGTGCCAGCAGCTTGGCAGGGAAGGGCACAGATACGCAGTATTTT,CASSLAGKGTDTQYF
.,TRBV5-1,.,TRBJ1-5,TGCGCCAGCAGCTTGGGACTTAGCAATCAGCCCCAGCATTTT,CASSLGLSNQPQHF
TRBD1,TRBV10-3,.,TRBJ1-6,TGTGCCATCAGTCCCGGGGGGACAGGATTCGGTTCACCCCTCCACTTT,CAISPGGTGFGSPLHF
.,TRBV7-9,.,TRBJ1-5,TGTGCCAGCAGCGCCACAGGGTACCAGCCCCAGCATTTT,CASSATGYQPQHF
TRBD1,TRBV18,once,TRBJ1-5,TGTGCCAGCTCCCAGGGTTTTCAGGGGGCGTCCGATCAGCCCCAGCATTTT,CASSQGFQGASDQPQHF
TRBD2,TRBV7-7,.,TRBJ2-5,TGTGCCAGCACTCCTTTCGGGACTAGCCTCCAAGAGACCCAGTACTTC,CASTPFGTSLQETQYF
.,TRBV29-1,.,TRBJ2-7,TGCAGCGTTGGGACTCGATTCTCCTACGAGCAGTACTTC,CSVGTRFSYEQYF
.,TRBV30,.,TRBJ1-2,TGTGCCTGGATCAGGACTAACTATGGCTACACCTTC,CAWIRTNYGYTF
.,TRBV2,.,TRBJ2-5,TGTGCCAGCAGTCGCGGTAAAATAGAGACCCAGTACTTC,CASSRGKIETQYF
.,TRBV4-2,.,TRBJ1-5,TGTGCCAGCAGCCAAGACAGATTCCAGCCCCAGCATTTT,CASSQDRFQPQHF
.,TRBV7-2,.,TRBJ1-2,TGTGCCAGCAGCCCAGGAATCCCAGCTAACTATGGCTACACCTTC,CASSPGIPANYGYTF
.,TRBV7-4,.,TRBJ1-3,TGTGCCAGCAGCACGAGCAGGGTAGGGGTAGAACTCGGAAACACCATATATTTT,CASSTSRVGVELGNTIYF
.,TRBV28,.,TRBJ1-2,TGTGCCACCCTAGAAAACGGGTCAAAAGAGTACTATGGCTACACCTTC,CATLENGSKEYYGYTF
.,TRBV19,.,TRBJ1-5,TGTGCCAGTAGTATTCAGGGTAGCAATCAGCCCCAGCATTTT,CASSIQGSNQPQHF
TRBD1,TRBV5-4,.,TRBJ1-6,TGTGCCAGCAGCTTGGAGGGACAGGGTGAATCACCCCTCCACTTT,CASSLEGQGESPLHF
.,TRBV14,once,TRBJ1-3,TGTGCCAGCAGCCAAGGTCCGGGACTCTCTGGAAACACCATATATTTT,CASSQGPGLSGNTIYF
.,TRBV9,.,TRBJ2-2,TGTGCCAGCAGCGTAGGGGGGCCCGACACCGGGGAGCTGTTTTTT,CASSVGGPDTGELFF
TRBD2,TRBV18,.,TRBJ2-1,TGTGCCAGCTCGGCCGGGACTAGCGGGGGCAATGAGCAGTTCTTC,CASSAGTSGGNEQFF
.,TRBV29-1,.,TRBJ2-7,TGCAGCGTTGTCCCCACCCCCTTAGCGGACTCCTACGAGCAGTACTTC,CSVVPTPLADSYEQYF
TRBD2,TRBV9,.,TRBJ2-3,TGTGCCAGCAGCGTAGTGGGCGGGGGGAGCACAGATACGCAGTATTTT,CASSVVGGGSTDTQYF
TRBD1,TRBV29-1,.,TRBJ2-2,TGCAGCGTCGAAGGGGACAGGGGCACCGGGGAGCTGTTTTTT,CSVEGDRGTGELFF
TRBD2,TRBV7-3,.,TRBJ2-2,TGTGCCAGCAGCACAAGCGGGAGGAGGGAGCTGTTTTTT,CASSTSGRRELFF
TRBD1,TRBV6-1,.,TRBJ1-2,TGTGCCAGCAGTGAGGGGGAAGCAGGGGGACCCTATGGCTACACCTTC,CASSEGEAGGPYGYTF
.,TRBV27,once,TRBJ1-6,TGTGCCAGCAGTTTCCAGGGGAGGGATTCACCCCTCCACTTT,CASSFQGRDSPLHF
.,TRBV29-1,.,TRBJ1-1,TGCAGCGTTGATCGGGGGAACACTGAAGCTTTCTTT,CSVDRGNTEAFF
TRBD1,TRBV6-1,.,TRBJ2-1,TGTGCCAGCAGTGACCAGACAGGGGGCGTAATTCAGAATGAGCAGTTCTTC,CASSDQTGGVIQNEQFF
.,TRBV6-6,.,TRBJ1-1,TGTGCCAGCAGTTACTCGGGGGCAAACACTGAAGCTTTCTTT,CASSYSGANTEAFF